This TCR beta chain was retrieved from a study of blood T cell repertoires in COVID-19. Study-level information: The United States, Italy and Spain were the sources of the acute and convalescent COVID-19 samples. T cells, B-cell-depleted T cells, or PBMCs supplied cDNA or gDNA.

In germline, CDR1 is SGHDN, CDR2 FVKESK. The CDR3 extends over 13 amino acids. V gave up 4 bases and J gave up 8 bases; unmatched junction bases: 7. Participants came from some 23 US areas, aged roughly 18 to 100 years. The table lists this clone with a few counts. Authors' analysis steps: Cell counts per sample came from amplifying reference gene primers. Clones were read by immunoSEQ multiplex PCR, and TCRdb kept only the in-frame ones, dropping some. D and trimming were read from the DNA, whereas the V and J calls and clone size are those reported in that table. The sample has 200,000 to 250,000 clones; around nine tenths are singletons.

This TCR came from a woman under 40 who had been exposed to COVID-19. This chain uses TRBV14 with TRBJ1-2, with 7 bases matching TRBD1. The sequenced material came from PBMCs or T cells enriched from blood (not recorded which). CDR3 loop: CASSLLTGYGYTF. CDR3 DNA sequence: TGTGCCAGCAGCCTACTGACAGGGTACGGCTACACCTTC.